Listed below are T cell receptor beta chains from one sample, sequenced in a study of cytomegalovirus exposure and HLA in healthy donors. Clones were sequenced by immunoSEQ multiplex PCR, and TCRdb holds only the in-frame ones, with some missing. The repertoire includes roughly 130,000 clones, approximately 80% of them detected once, and 4% to 4.5% sits in the top ten. The sample was PBMCs. Receptors originate from a woman aged 40 to 49 in good health and CMV-seronegative. CDR3s include the opening cysteine and the closing phenylalanine or tryptophan. D genes are given only for firm matches. Not all rows give a size; the values are once, few, many and, for expanded clones, a class.

D	V	size	J	DNA	CDR3
TRBD1	TRBV19	-	TRBJ2-3	TGTGCCAGTAGTAGTCCGGGACAGTCACCAGATACGCAGTATTTT	CASSSPGQSPDTQYF
-	TRBV6-5	-	TRBJ1-1	TGTGCCAGCAGTTTCGCTGGCAGGGGTGAGGCTGAAGCTTTCTTT	CASSFAGRGEAEAFF
-	TRBV5-8	-	TRBJ1-1	TGTGCCAGCAGCTTGAGGGGGATCTCGAACACTGAAGCTTTCTTT	CASSLRGISNTEAFF
TRBD2	TRBV5-1	-	TRBJ2-1	TGCGCCAGCAGCTTGAGTTCTTCTAGCGGGGGGTCCTACAATGAGCAGTTCTTC	CASSLSSSSGGSYNEQFF
-	TRBV6-5	-	TRBJ2-5	TGTGCCAGCAGGCCGGGACAACTAGAGACCCAGTACTTC	CASRPGQLETQYF
TRBD1	TRBV6-5	few	TRBJ1-1	TGTGCCAGCAGTTCGACTCGGACAGGGTGGAACACTGAAGCTTTCTTT	CASSSTRTGWNTEAFF
-	TRBV4-1	-	TRBJ2-2	TGCGCCAGCAGCCAACCCCCCGGGGGATCCACCGGGGAGCTGTTTTTT	CASSQPPGGSTGELFF
-	TRBV9	few	TRBJ1-3	TGTGCCAGCAGCGTAGTTTCCGGGGGAAACACCATATATTTT	CASSVVSGGNTIYF
-	TRBV2	-	TRBJ2-5	TGTGCCAGCAGGGGTGGGGGGGCGTACCAAGAGACCCAGTACTTC	CASRGGGAYQETQYF
TRBD1	TRBV7-9	-	TRBJ1-2	TGTGCCAGCAGCCACGGACAGGAATGGCCTAGCACCTTC	CASSHGQEWPSTF
-	TRBV29-1	-	TRBJ1-2	TGCAGCGTTGGTAGGACAGAAGCTAACTATGGCTACACCTTC	CSVGRTEANYGYTF
TRBD1	TRBV2	-	TRBJ2-3	TGTGCCAGCAGCCGGGACAGAAGCACAGATACGCAGTATTTT	CASSRDRSTDTQYF
TRBD1	TRBV6-5	-	TRBJ1-5	TGTGCCCGCAGTTACTCTGGGCCAGGGGGCTCTCAGCCCCAGCATTTT	CARSYSGPGGSQPQHF
TRBD1	TRBV5-6	-	TRBJ1-1	TGTGCCAGCAGCCCGGGCAACCGGGACAGGGCAAACACTGAAGCTTTCTTT	CASSPGNRDRANTEAFF
TRBD1	TRBV5-1	-	TRBJ2-1	TGCGCCAGCAGCTTAAGGACAGGGGAGCAGTTCTTC	CASSLRTGEQFF
-	TRBV5-6	once	TRBJ2-2	TGTGCCAGCAGCAACTCAGGTGAAAACACCGGGGAGCTGTTTTTT	CASSNSGENTGELFF
-	TRBV2	-	TRBJ2-7	TGTGCCTGTGCCCGGACAGTTCCTAAAGACGAGCAGTACTTC	CACARTVPKDEQYF
-	TRBV28	-	TRBJ2-1	TGTGCCAGCAGCTGGGGCGGGACGAATGAGCAGTTCTTC	CASSWGGTNEQFF
TRBD1	TRBV6-1	-	TRBJ1-2	TGTGCCAGCAGGCCGGGACAGTCCTATTTCGATGGCTACACCTTC	CASRPGQSYFDGYTF
TRBD1	TRBV6-5	-	TRBJ1-4	TGTGCCAGCAGATCGACAGGGGGTATTGAAAAACTGTTTTTT	CASRSTGGIEKLFF
TRBD2	TRBV7-2	-	TRBJ2-7	TGTGCCAGCAGCTCGGGGCTGCAGGGACTAGCGGGAGTAGAGCAGTACTTC	CASSSGLQGLAGVEQYF
-	TRBV29-1	-	TRBJ2-7	TGCAGCGGGAGTCTCAACTCCTACGAGCAGTACTTC	CSGSLNSYEQYF
TRBD2	TRBV5-1	-	TRBJ2-2	TGCGCCAGCAGCCCCGCCGTTGCGGCGGGAGGAGGCGGGGAGCTGTTTTTT	CASSPAVAAGGGGELFF
TRBD2	TRBV5-4	-	TRBJ2-7	TGTGCCAGCAGCGGAGGCGGGGTAGCGGGAAGGGGCTGGGAGCAGTACTTC	CASSGGGVAGRGWEQYF
TRBD1	TRBV4-3	few	TRBJ1-1	TGCGCCAGCAGCCAAGATGGGAGAAGGGGGCCCGGCACTGAAGCTTTCTTT	CASSQDGRRGPGTEAFF
TRBD2	TRBV5-1	-	TRBJ2-7	TGCGCCAGCAGCTTGGTATTAGCGGGCAACTACGAGCAGTACTTC	CASSLVLAGNYEQYF
TRBD1	TRBV4-3	-	TRBJ2-2	TGCGCCAGCAGCCAATTCTCCGGGACAGACAACACCGGGGAGCTGTTTTTT	CASSQFSGTDNTGELFF
-	TRBV27	-	TRBJ2-7	TGTGCCAGCAGCCCAGGGTTCCGAGTTGACGAGCAGTACTTC	CASSPGFRVDEQYF
-	TRBV28	-	TRBJ2-7	TGTGCCAGCAGTTTGACTTCCCCCACCTACGAGCAGTACTTC	CASSLTSPTYEQYF
-	TRBV2	-	TRBJ2-5	TGTGCCAGCATAAGGGGGGGCGCTTATGTGGAGACCCAGTACTTC	CASIRGGAYVETQYF
-	TRBV6-5	-	TRBJ2-7	TGTGCCAGCAGTTACTCCCCGGACGGGGCCTACGAGCAGTACTTC	CASSYSPDGAYEQYF
-	TRBV7-9	-	TRBJ1-4	TGTGCCAGCAGCTTAGGGGCAGGGCATAGAGAAAAACTGTTTTTT	CASSLGAGHREKLFF
-	TRBV1	-	TRBJ2-5	TGCACCAGCAGCCGCCAGGGGGAGACCCAGTACTTC	CTSSRQGETQYF
-	TRBV5-1	-	TRBJ2-2	TGCGCCAGCAGCTTGAGCGTAGGGAGTGGGACCGGGGAGCTGTTTTTT	CASSLSVGSGTGELFF
-	TRBV4-1	-	TRBJ2-7	TGCGCCAGCAGCCAACAATTCCAGGGAACAAGCTTCTACGAGCAGTACTTC	CASSQQFQGTSFYEQYF
-	TRBV23-1	-	TRBJ1-1	TGCGCCAGCAGTCAATCTGGGGGCAAGAACACTGAAGCTTTCTTT	CASSQSGGKNTEAFF
TRBD2	TRBV5-4	-	TRBJ2-3	TGTGCCAGCAGCCGAACCGGGACTAGGGTTATGAAGGGCACAGATACGCAGTATTTT	CASSRTGTRVMKGTDTQYF
-	TRBV7-2	-	TRBJ2-3	TGTGCCAGCAGCTTAAGGGCTAGCAGAACAGATACGCAGTATTTT	CASSLRASRTDTQYF
TRBD1	TRBV29-1	once	TRBJ2-5	TGCAGCGTTGCGGGACAGGGCTTCGGGGAGACCCAGTACTTC	CSVAGQGFGETQYF
TRBD2	TRBV29-1	-	TRBJ2-1	TGCAGCGCCCCATGGGGGGTAGCGGGAGGGCAGAATGAGCAGTTCTTC	CSAPWGVAGGQNEQFF
TRBD1	TRBV29-1	-	TRBJ1-2	TGCAGCGTTGTTGACAGGGCATCTAACTATGGCTACACCTTC	CSVVDRASNYGYTF
-	TRBV13	-	TRBJ2-1	TGTGCCAGCAGCTTAGGAGCTCGGCGGCAGTTGGCAAATGAGCAGTTCTTC	CASSLGARRQLANEQFF
TRBD1	TRBV19	few	TRBJ1-2	TGTGCCAGTAGTATCTCACCGGGACAGGACTATGGCTACACCTTC	CASSISPGQDYGYTF
TRBD1	TRBV4-3	-	TRBJ2-2	TGCGCCAGCAGCCAAGAAGGAACAGGGGGAGACACCGGGGAGCTGTTTTTT	CASSQEGTGGDTGELFF
-	TRBV4-1	-	TRBJ1-2	TGCGCCAGCAGCCAAGATTTAGTGCAGGCATCTTTATTGGATGGCTACACCTTC	CASSQDLVQASLLDGYTF
TRBD1	TRBV9	-	TRBJ2-2	TGTGCCAGCAGCGTAACCCTTGGCAGGGGGCCGGGGACCGGGGAGCTGTTTTTT	CASSVTLGRGPGTGELFF